The 32 T cell receptor beta chains reported below all come from one sample, sequenced in a study of blood T cell repertoires in COVID-19. Clones were read by immunoSEQ multiplex PCR, and TCRdb kept only the in-frame ones, dropping some. This sample carries about 70,000 clones, around 90% of them seen once, and the ten largest clones take approximately 1.5%. The sequenced sample was peripheral blood. These receptors all come from a man over 45 with acute or convalescent COVID-19.

The chain links TRBV5-5 to TRBJ2-7, with TRBD2 as a possible D gene (6 bases). This CDR3 contains 15 residues. Trimming removed 4 bases from V and 3 bases from J, with 17 bases in between. CDR1 is SGHKS and CDR2 is YYEKEE in the germline V gene (reference sequence). The CDR3: CASSLVEGEVYEQYF. The DNA of the CDR3 is TGTGCCAGCAGCCTCGTGGAGGGAGAGGTCTACGAGCAGTACTTC.

The genes are TRBV19 and TRBJ2-7; 9 nucleotides line up with TRBD2. V lost 5 bases to trimming and J lost 3 bases; unmatched junction nucleotides: 11. CDR1 LNHDA and CDR2 SQIVND come from the germline V gene (reference sequence). The CDR3 has 16 amino acids. The CDR3 nucleotides read TGTGCCAGTAGTCCCGGCGGTAGCGGGGGAGGCTACGAGCAGTACGTC. This encodes CASSPGGSGGGYEQYV.

This chain joins TRBV5-1 and TRBJ2-3, with TRBD2 matching over 8 bases. The length of the CDR3 is 16 residues. Germline V CDR1 and CDR2: SGHRS, YFSETQ. The junction had 11 bases not matched to a gene; V was cut back by 4 bases and J by 4 bases. In DNA form, the CDR3 reads TGCGCCAGCAGCCACCGCCCCAGCGGGAGCGCAGATACGCAGTATTTT. This sequence encodes CASSHRPSGSADTQYF.

This clone was counted only a few times. The chain couples TRBV7-6 to TRBJ2-7; no firm D call. This CDR3 contains 14 residues. V shed 5 bases and J shed 3 bases, with 14 bases lying between them. Looked up from germline, CDR1 is SGHVS and CDR2 is FNYEAQ. CDR3 sequence: CASSPSTELYEQYF. In DNA form, the CDR3 reads TGTGCCAGCAGCCCCTCCACTGAACTCTACGAGCAGTACTTC.

The rearrangement joins TRBV15 to TRBJ1-5, with TRBD1 matching 7 bases. This CDR3 has 15 amino acids. V was pared by 4 bases and J by 5 bases, with 8 bases of the junction left unmatched. The germline gives CDR1 LNHNV, CDR2 YYDKDF (reference sequence). This chain's CDR3 is CATSMRQGNYQPQHF. Written as DNA, the CDR3 is TGTGCCACCAGCATGAGACAGGGAAACTATCAGCCCCAGCATTTT.

The chain has TRBV6-6 and TRBJ1-2; 7 nucleotides agree with TRBD1. Losses at the gene ends were 2 bases for V and 7 bases for J; bases not matched to a gene: 7. CDR1 is MNHNY, CDR2 SVGAGI, per germline (reference sequence). This CDR3 spans 14 amino acids. The CDR3 DNA reads TGTGCCAGCAGTTACGGAGGGGGCAAGAGTGGCTACACCTTC. Translating gives CASSYGGGKSGYTF.

The chain combines TRBV4-1 with TRBJ1-5; 9 positions match TRBD1. CDR1 and CDR2 (germline): MGHRA, YSYEKL. This CDR3 has 18 amino acids. With V trimmed by 1 base and J by 11 bases, 18 bases remained unmatched. CDR3 residues: CASSQAGFGDRVLSAQHF. DNA for the CDR3: TGCGCCAGCAGCCAAGCTGGGTTTGGGGACAGGGTTTTGTCGGCCCAGCATTTT.

The chain recombines TRBV15 with TRBJ1-4; 10 nucleotides line up with TRBD1. The germline CDR1 and CDR2 sequences are LNHNV and YYDKDF (reference sequence). The V and J ends lost 0 bases and 10 bases, in that order; junction bases with no gene match: 8. The CDR3 sequence is 16 residues long. The CDR3 region has the DNA TGTGCCACCAGCAGAGATTGGGGGACAGGGGCGGGAAAACTGTTTTTT. Translation gives CATSRDWGTGAGKLFF.

The V gene is TRBV10-3, the J gene TRBJ1-4; 8 bases are a match to TRBD1. The CDR3 has 13 residues. Per the germline V gene, CDR1 is ENHRY and CDR2 is SYGVKD. J was trimmed by 7 bases and V by 6 bases; bases with no gene match: 4. The CDR3 sequence is CAISEDRVEKLFF. The CDR3 bases are TGTGCCATCAGCGAGGACAGGGTTGAAAAACTGTTTTTT.

The chain recombines TRBV7-8 with TRBJ1-2; 7 bases map to TRBD1. The V gene end was trimmed by 2 bases and the J gene end by 3 bases; junction bases not matched to a gene: 12. Germline CDR1 and CDR2: SGHVS and FQNEAQ. This CDR3 has 17 amino acids. CDR3 amino acids: CASSLSIARQGYYGYTF. The CDR3 DNA reads as TGTGCCAGCAGCTTAAGTATCGCGAGACAGGGATACTATGGCTACACCTTC.

V usage is TRBV4-1 and J usage is TRBJ2-1, with 8 positions matching TRBD2. After removal of 4 bases from V and 7 bases from J, the junction contained 9 bases not matched to a gene. Germline CDR1 reads MGHRA; CDR2 reads YSYEKL. The CDR3 covers 15 residues. In nucleotides, the CDR3 is TGCGCCAGCAGCCCCCCGGGACTAGGAGGGAATGAGCAGTTCTTC. Its protein product is CASSPPGLGGNEQFF.

This chain connects TRBV28 to TRBJ1-3; 9 bases align to TRBD1. The germline gives CDR1 MDHEN, CDR2 SYDVKM. J lost 1 base, V lost 4 bases, and 5 bases had no gene match. The CDR3 contains 16 residues. The CDR3 loop reads CASSSPGTGSGNTIYF. CDR3 DNA sequence: TGTGCCAGCAGTTCTCCCGGGACAGGGTCTGGAAACACCATATATTTT.

This chain uses TRBV27 with TRBJ2-2; 11 bases align to TRBD1. Per the germline V gene, CDR1 is MNHEY and CDR2 is SMNVEV (reference sequence). The junction had 5 bases not matched to a gene; V was cut back by 3 bases and J by 5 bases. The CDR3 extends over 16 amino acids. For the CDR3, the DNA is TGTGCCAGCAGTTTTCGGGGGACAGGGGGTACCGGGGAGCTGTTTTTT. Its translation: CASSFRGTGGTGELFF.

The J gene is TRBJ1-5, the V gene TRBV27, with D unclear. Germline loops: CDR1 MNHEY, CDR2 SMNVEV (reference sequence). V was pared by 4 bases and J by 6 bases, with 10 bases between. There are 13 residues in the CDR3. The CDR3 DNA follows: TGTGCCAGCAGTTCCGGGAGTGGTCAGCCCCAGCATTTT. It codes for CASSSGSGQPQHF.

This rearrangement joins TRBV19 to TRBJ1-5; a weak D match, TRBD1 (5 bases). The germline gives CDR1 LNHDA, CDR2 SQIVND (reference sequence). This CDR3 region has 16 residues. V lost 5 bases and J 4 bases, leaving 18 bases between the germline ends. CDR3 sequence reads: CASSLWRGVGNQPQHF. The CDR3 DNA follows: TGTGCCAGTAGTCTCTGGCGGGGGGTCGGGAATCAGCCCCAGCATTTT.

V gene TRBV10-2 combines with J gene TRBJ1-5, with 8 bases identical to TRBD1. The trim removed 2 bases at V and 8 bases at J, leaving 5 bases unmatched. Germline-derived CDR1 and CDR2 are WSHSY and SAAADI. The CDR3 is made up of 14 amino acids. The CDR3 DNA reads TGCGCCAGCAGTGAGCCAGGGGGCGGGGAGCCCCAGCATTTT. It translates to CASSEPGGGEPQHF.

This chain uses TRBV4-3 with TRBJ2-1, with TRBD2 matching over 7 bases. Germline-derived CDR1 and CDR2 are LGHNA and YSLEER. Trimming cost V 5 bases and J 8 bases; bases outside gene matches: 12. This CDR3 is 15 amino acids long. CDR3 region: CASSSGERGYHEQFF. The CDR3 DNA is TGCGCCAGCAGCTCCGGGGAGCGGGGATACCATGAGCAGTTCTTC.

The chain uses TRBV10-3 and TRBJ2-5, with D possibly TRBD1 on 6 matching bases. With 2 bases removed from V and 0 bases from J, the gap between germline ends came to 7 bases. The length of the CDR3 is 14 residues. Germline CDR1 ENHRY, CDR2 SYGVKD. The CDR3 loop is CAISEGQNQETQYF. The CDR3 DNA is TGTGCCATCAGTGAGGGACAGAACCAAGAGACCCAGTACTTC.

V and J are TRBV10-3 and TRBJ1-5, with D hard to call. Trimming took off 2 bases at V and 1 base at J, with 9 bases between the two ends. There are 15 residues in the CDR3. The germline gives CDR1 ENHRY, CDR2 SYGVKD. The CDR3 coding sequence is TGTGCCATCAGTGAGGGGCAGGCGAGCAATCAGCCCCAGCATTTT. As protein: CAISEGQASNQPQHF.

The chain couples TRBV9 to TRBJ2-1; the D gene is possibly TRBD1 (6 bases). Trimming pared 0 bases from V and 1 base from J, leaving 11 bases between. This CDR3 has 16 amino acids. Germline CDR1 SGDLS, CDR2 YYNGEE. CDR3 protein: CASSVGDRPSYNEQFF. The CDR3 nucleotides are TGTGCCAGCAGCGTAGGTGACAGGCCTTCCTACAATGAGCAGTTCTTC.

The CDR3 nucleotides are TGCGCCAGCAGCCAGGCAGACTATAATGAAAAACTGTTTTTT. Protein sequence: CASSQADYNEKLFF. The chain recombines TRBV4-3 with TRBJ1-4, with unresolved D. Germline values: CDR1 LGHNA, CDR2 YSLEER. The V end lost 3 bases, the J end lost 4 bases, and 9 bases lay between the germline ends. This CDR3 has 14 amino acids.

The genes are TRBV19 and TRBJ1-5; D is uncertain. Germline loops: CDR1 LNHDA, CDR2 SQIVND (reference sequence). V was trimmed by 3 bases and J by 3 bases, leaving 15 bases between them. This CDR3 contains 16 residues. In DNA, the CDR3 is TGTGCCAGTAGTATCCGCTTCTACAGCCACAATCAGCCCCAGCATTTT. Translating gives CASSIRFYSHNQPQHF.

The chain combines TRBV4-2 with TRBJ1-6; 9 bases are a match to TRBD1. The junction had 4 bases not matched to a gene; V was cut back by 1 base and J by 6 bases. Per germline, CDR1 LGHNA and CDR2 YNFKEQ. CDR3 length: 16 amino acids. CDR3 residues: CASSQVTGGFNSPLHF. Here the CDR3 DNA reads TGTGCCAGCAGCCAAGTAACAGGGGGCTTTAATTCACCCCTCCACTTT.

The V and J genes are TRBV6-5 and TRBJ1-1; D might be TRBD1 (5 bases). This CDR3 has 15 amino acids. Germline values: CDR1 MNHEY, CDR2 SVGAGI. The V end was cut by 7 bases, the J end by 11 bases, with 26 bases between. As DNA, the CDR3 is TGTGCCAGCACCCTCCGATCTGGGGCTTATCAGGAGGCTTTCTTT. It yields the protein CASTLRSGAYQEAFF.

As to this clone: In the same sample, other DNA sequences code for this CDR3. V gene TRBV18 combines with J gene TRBJ2-5; D remains unclear. V was trimmed by 0 bases and J by 1 base, leaving 6 bases between them. CDR1 KGHSH and CDR2 LQKENI come from the germline V gene. The CDR3 is 14 residues long. CDR3 sequence (DNA): TGTGCCAGCTCACCACCATCCAGCCAAGAGACCCAGTACTTC. This codes for CASSPPSSQETQYF.

CDR3 DNA sequence: TGTGCCAGCACAATGGGCCCCAGGGATACGCAGTATTTT. Protein: CASTMGPRDTQYF. The chain carries TRBV12-3 or TRBV12-4 and TRBJ2-3; the D is unclear. V shed 7 bases and J shed 6 bases, with 14 bases lying between them. The CDR3 contains 13 residues.

The CDR3 nucleotides read TGCGCCAGCAGCCTGGGACAGGAGGACTCTGGAAACACCATATATTTT. This gives the protein CASSLGQEDSGNTIYF. The chain joins TRBV5-1 to TRBJ1-3; TRBD1 agrees at 8 bases. Germline CDR1 SGHRS, CDR2 YFSETQ. Trimming cost V 4 bases and J 0 bases; bases outside gene matches: 6. The length of the CDR3 is 16 residues.

This rearrangement joins TRBV19 to TRBJ1-2; 7 nucleotides align to TRBD1. Trimming removed 1 base from V and 1 base from J; junction bases left unmatched: 3. The CDR3 spans 15 residues. CDR1 is LNHDA and CDR2 is SQIVND in the germline V gene (reference sequence). The CDR3: CASSIGGTVNYGYTF. CDR3 coding DNA: TGTGCCAGTAGTATAGGCGGGACAGTTAACTATGGCTACACCTTC.

V and J are TRBV7-8 and TRBJ2-2; TRBD2 matches at 9 bases. Germline loops: CDR1 SGHVS, CDR2 FQNEAQ. Losses at the gene ends were 5 bases for V and 4 bases for J; bases not matched to a gene: 8. The CDR3 runs to 16 residues. The CDR3 protein is CASSRAARGGTGELFF. Written as DNA, the CDR3 is TGTGCCAGCAGCCGCGCTGCGCGGGGGGGCACCGGGGAGCTGTTTTTT.

The gene calls are TRBV3-1 (or the pseudogene TRBV3-2) and TRBJ1-1; possible D gene TRBD1, 6 bases. This CDR3 is 14 amino acids long. Germline-derived CDR1 and CDR2 are LGHDT and YNNKEL (reference sequence). V dropped 3 bases and J dropped 4 bases, with 12 bases sitting between them. This chain's CDR3 is CASSQAGTTTEAFF. Here the CDR3 DNA reads TGTGCCAGCAGCCAGGCCGGGACAACCACTGAAGCTTTCTTT.

The chain links TRBV19 to TRBJ2-1; 9 positions match TRBD2. Germline V gene lookup returns CDR1 LNHDA and CDR2 SQIVND (reference sequence). CDR3 length equals 15 residues. J was trimmed by 6 bases and V by 5 bases; bases with no gene match: 8. The CDR3 protein is CASSAPGLATNEQFF. The DNA for the CDR3 is TGTGCCAGTAGTGCCCCGGGACTAGCAACCAATGAGCAGTTCTTC.

V gene TRBV14 combines with J gene TRBJ1-6, with D perhaps TRBD1 (6 bases). The CDR3 totals 14 residues. Trimming removed 4 bases at V and 10 bases at J, with 14 bases between. From germline, CDR1 is SGHDN and CDR2 FVKESK. This CDR3 reads CASSRTEMGSPLHF. The DNA for the CDR3 is TGTGCCAGCAGCCGGACAGAGATGGGATCACCCCTCCACTTT.